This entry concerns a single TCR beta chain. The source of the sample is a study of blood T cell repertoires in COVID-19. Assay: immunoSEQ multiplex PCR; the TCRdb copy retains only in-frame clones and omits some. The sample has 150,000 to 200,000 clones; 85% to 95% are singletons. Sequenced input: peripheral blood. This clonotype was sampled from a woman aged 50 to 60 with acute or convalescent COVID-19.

The CDR3: CASSNPGQPQHF. The CDR3 region has the DNA TGTGCCAGCAGTAACCCGGGTCAGCCCCAGCATTTT. V gene TRBV12-3 or TRBV12-4 combines with J gene TRBJ1-5; D unclear. This CDR3 contains 12 residues. Between the trimmed V and J ends, which lost 5 bases and 6 bases, there was a span of 8 bases.